This T cell receptor (beta chain) was identified during a study of blood T cells in healthy people across ages. Study-level results: Roughly linear declines in TCR beta diversity per million T cells occurred with age.

The individuals who served as donors were healthy Caucasians living in Russia, aged about 6 to 90. There are a few counts of this clonotype. The target antigen is unknown. Combining a sample-barcoded 5' primer with a J-beta primer mix, a second PCR ran for about 7 to 11 cycles. Through a template-switch adaptor with 12 random nucleotides, each cDNA molecule received a tag. Samples each returned at least 3 million CDR3-containing paired-end reads. TCRdb redid the calling of the 5' RACE reads with MiXCR, one entry per CDR3 protein. Of about 1.1 million distinct CDR3 sequences listed, around two fifths were seen once; the top ten hold about 12%. Trimming took 5 bases from V and 8 from J, leaving 15 bases between them. The CDR3 contains 14 residues.

The rearrangement uses TRBV12-3 or TRBV12-4 and TRBJ2-2; D unclear. This clonotype originated in a man younger than 35 in good health. Material: blood. DNA of the CDR3: TGTGCCAGCAGTCTGGTCGGTACTTTTGGGGAGCTGTTTTTT. It is translated as CASSLVGTFGELFF.